The table lists the clone carrying this T cell receptor beta chain with many counts. This sample's TCRbeta library carried unique molecular identifier barcodes. TCRdb used MiXCR to reprocess the PCR reads, holding one entry per CDR3 protein. In the table there are 200,000 to 300,000 distinct CDR3 sequences, 12% of which are singletons. V lost 6 bases and J lost 6, with 16 bases in between. Germline lookup yields CDR1 SQVTM and CDR2 ANQGSEA. The CDR3 is 13 residues long. This entry comes from a study of T-cell reconstitution after alpha-beta-depleted transplantation in children. This sample comprised PBMCs from the stem cell graft donor, obtained from the stem cell graft. This clonotype originated in a human donor who donated a stem cell graft to a child with acute lymphoblastic leukemia. The chain joins TRBV29-1 to TRBJ2-3; D may be TRBD1 (6 bases). The CDR3 loop reads CSVAILQGDTQYF. The CDR3 bases are TGCAGCGTCGCAATTCTCCAGGGGGATACGCAGTATTTT.